The 30 T cell receptor beta chains below come from one sample, sequenced in a study of cytomegalovirus exposure and HLA in healthy donors. This PCR relied on a set of 60 Vbeta primers and 13 Jbeta primers. Repertoires were generated with immunoSEQ multiplex PCR, while TCRdb's copy carries only in-frame clones and drops some. The table includes 150,000 to 200,000 clones, 65% to 90% detected once. The source material was PBMCs. The receptor set was obtained from a human donor in good health.

The chain is built from TRBV7-9 and TRBJ2-1; 8 bases agree with TRBD2. CDR3 size: 15 residues. V trimming: 8 bases; J trimming: 1 base; junction bases outside the gene matches: 7. Germline CDR1 reads SEHNR; CDR2 reads FQNEAQ (reference sequence). CDR3 amino acids: CASFGGLGSYNEQFF. The CDR3 nucleotides are TGTGCCAGCTTTGGGGGACTAGGTTCCTACAATGAGCAGTTCTTC.

This clone was seen just once. This chain links TRBV5-5 with TRBJ1-1, with D perhaps TRBD1 (6 bases). Trimming took off 5 bases at V and 6 bases at J, with 14 bases between the two ends. This CDR3 has 13 residues. Germline CDR1 and CDR2: SGHKS and YYEKEE (reference sequence). The CDR3 region is CASRGDTRPEAFF. The CDR3 DNA is TGTGCCAGCAGAGGGGACACCCGGCCTGAAGCTTTCTTT.

The V call is TRBV11-2, the J call TRBJ1-1, with D hard to call. The CDR3 sequence is 15 residues long. V gave up 5 bases and J gave up 11 bases, with 24 bases separating them. Germline CDR1 reads SGHAT; CDR2 reads FQNNGV. In DNA form, the CDR3 reads TGTGCCAGCAGCATCCGGGATCGGGAGTCTGAAAGGGCTTTCTTT. It codes for CASSIRDRESERAFF.

The J gene is TRBJ2-7, the V gene TRBV2; no reliable D call. With 4 bases removed from V and 4 bases from J, the gap between germline ends came to 8 bases. The CDR3 spans 12 residues. The germline CDR1 and CDR2 sequences are SNHLY and FYNNEI. The CDR3 sequence: CASSGTRYEQYF. In nucleotides, the CDR3 is TGTGCCAGCAGTGGTACCAGATACGAGCAGTACTTC.

The rearrangement joins TRBV6-6 to TRBJ1-2; no reliable D call. The length of the CDR3 is 11 residues. V lost 9 bases, J lost 0 bases, and 5 bases lay in between. Per germline, CDR1 MNHNY and CDR2 SVGAGI (reference sequence). The CDR3 nucleotides read TGTGCCAGTGTAGCTAACTATGGCTACACCTTC. Translation gives CASVANYGYTF.

The chain links TRBV5-5 to TRBJ2-7; TRBD1 matches 10 bases. V lost 7 bases, J lost 3 bases, and 4 bases stayed unmatched. CDR1 SGHKS and CDR2 YYEKEE come from the germline V gene (reference sequence). The CDR3 is 13 amino acids. In DNA form, the CDR3 reads TGTGCCAGCGGCCGGGACAGGGGCTACGAGCAGTACTTC. It translates to CASGRDRGYEQYF.

The V call is TRBV7-2, the J call TRBJ1-4, with 8 bases fitting TRBD1. V dropped 5 bases and J dropped 7; count of bases not matched to a gene: 6. Germline assignment: CDR1 SGHTA and CDR2 FQGNSA. The CDR3 runs 14 residues. The CDR3 loop is CASSHRGGGEKLFF. The DNA of the CDR3 is TGTGCCAGCAGCCACAGGGGGGGAGGTGAAAAACTGTTTTTT. The full variable domain, its missing parts supplied by reference TRBV7-2 and TRBJ1-4, is GAGVSQSPSNKVTEKGKDVELRCDPISGHTALYWYRQSLGQGLEFLIYFQGNSAPDKSGLPSDRFSAERTGGSVSTLTIQRTQQEDSAVYLCASSHRGGGEKLFFGSGTQLSVL.

This clone has a handful of counts. This chain uses TRBV6-5 with TRBJ1-3; D not certain. Germline V gene lookup returns CDR1 MNHEY and CDR2 SVGAGI. CDR3 size: 15 residues. V lost 0 bases, J lost 8 bases, and 14 bases lay in between. CDR3 nucleotide sequence: TGTGCCAGCAGTTACTCGAGGCAGAGAGGCGACACCATATATTTT. It is translated as CASSYSRQRGDTIYF.

The J gene is TRBJ1-1, the V gene TRBV7-3; 9 bases agree with TRBD1. The germline V gene encodes CDR1 SGHTA and CDR2 FQGTGA. The V and J ends lost 3 bases and 5 bases, in that order; junction bases with no gene match: 1. This CDR3 has 13 residues. The CDR3 DNA follows: TGTGCCAGCAGCTTTGGACAGGGGACTGAAGCTTTCTTT. Its translation: CASSFGQGTEAFF.

The chain joins TRBV10-3 to TRBJ2-7, with TRBD1 matching 8 bases. Per the germline V gene, CDR1 is ENHRY and CDR2 is SYGVKD. V lost 2 bases, J lost 4 bases, and 4 bases stayed unmatched. This CDR3 comprises 14 residues. CDR3 DNA: TGTGCCATCAGTGAGGGACAGGGCCCTTACGAGCAGTACTTC. Translating gives CAISEGQGPYEQYF.

The rearrangement uses TRBV15 and TRBJ1-2; TRBD1 aligns across 8 bases. The CDR3 length is 13 residues. Germline lookup yields CDR1 LNHNV and CDR2 YYDKDF (reference sequence). J was trimmed by 7 bases and V by 8 bases; bases with no gene match: 9. The CDR3: CATVGTGYGGYTF. DNA of the CDR3: TGTGCCACCGTTGGGACAGGATACGGTGGCTACACCTTC.

V gene TRBV5-1 combines with J gene TRBJ2-5, with 12 bases fitting TRBD2. Germline V gene data show CDR1 as SGHRS and CDR2 as YFSETQ. The CDR3 is 17 amino acids. The V and J ends lost 4 bases and 1 base, in that order; junction bases with no gene match: 8. CDR3 sequence reads: CASSTRLAGDSQETQYF. CDR3 nucleotides: TGCGCCAGCAGCACACGACTAGCGGGAGATTCCCAAGAGACCCAGTACTTC.

The rearrangement links TRBV7-8 to TRBJ2-7; 12 bases are shared with TRBD1. Germline V gives CDR1 SGHVS, CDR2 FQNEAQ. The V segment lost 5 bases and the J segment 6 bases; nucleotides outside the gene matches: 5. This CDR3 region has 14 residues. DNA of the CDR3: TGTGCCAGCAGCCCCCGGGACAGGGGGCTCGAGCAGTACTTC. This gives the protein CASSPRDRGLEQYF.

V gene TRBV18 combines with J gene TRBJ1-1, with 7 bases aligning to TRBD1. The J segment lost 5 bases and the V segment lost 3 bases, leaving 3 bases of the junction unmatched. The CDR3 extends over 13 amino acids. Looked up from germline, CDR1 is KGHSH and CDR2 is LQKENI. The CDR3 loop reads CASSPSGGTEAFF. The CDR3 DNA is TGTGCCAGCTCACCCTCAGGGGGGACTGAAGCTTTCTTT.

This clone was detected once. The genes are TRBV9 and TRBJ1-1, with a possible D match to TRBD1 (5 bases). V was cut by 0 bases and J by 0 bases, with 9 bases left in between. The CDR3 spans 15 residues. The germline CDR1 and CDR2 sequences are SGDLS and YYNGEE. CDR3: CASSVGEGLNTEAFF. CDR3 in DNA: TGTGCCAGCAGCGTAGGGGAGGGGCTGAACACTGAAGCTTTCTTT.

The V gene is TRBV5-4, the J gene TRBJ2-3; D is uncertain. The CDR3 loop spans 13 amino acids. V lost 0 bases, J lost 4 bases, and 6 bases lay in between. Germline V gives CDR1 SGHNT, CDR2 YYREEE (reference sequence). The CDR3 reads CASSLAYSDTQYF. The CDR3 nucleotides are TGTGCCAGCAGCTTGGCCTACTCAGATACGCAGTATTTT.

The chain has TRBV25-1 and TRBJ1-2; possibly TRBD1 for D (5 bases). V lost 4 bases to trimming and J lost 4 bases, with 19 bases between them. Germline V gene lookup returns CDR1 MGHDK and CDR2 SYGVNS. The CDR3 covers 16 residues. This CDR3 is CASSAFGLGGSYGYTF. As DNA, the CDR3 is TGTGCCAGCAGTGCCTTTGGCTTGGGGGGGTCCTATGGCTACACCTTC.

A few counts support this clone. Its ends do not fully match the called genes, so a read error is possible. This chain uses TRBV7-7 with TRBJ1-4; D call uncertain. Germline V lookup: CDR1 SSHAT, CDR2 FNYEAQ (reference sequence). The CDR3 runs 13 residues. CDR3 nucleotide sequence: TGTGCTAGCAGCCACGCGGTCGGCGAAAAACTGTTTTTT. Translated: CASSHAVGEKLFF.

This rearrangement joins TRBV29-1 to TRBJ1-4; D is unresolved. This CDR3 has 15 amino acids. Germline loops: CDR1 SQVTM, CDR2 ANQGSEA. Deletions cut 5 bases from V and 6 bases from J, with 19 bases between. This CDR3 is CSVYLRVGPYEKLFF. Written as DNA, the CDR3 is TGCAGCGTTTATCTCCGAGTTGGGCCTTATGAAAAACTGTTTTTT.

Comments on this clone: The same CDR3 also results from other DNA sequences found in this sample. The gene calls are TRBV27 and TRBJ2-5; perhaps TRBD1 as D (6 bases). The CDR3 has 13 amino acids. CDR1 MNHEY and CDR2 SMNVEV come from the germline V gene (reference sequence). V lost 2 bases, J lost 4 bases, and 8 bases lay in between. CDR3 protein: CASSLGRGETQYF. CDR3 DNA: TGTGCCAGCAGTTTAGGCAGGGGAGAGACCCAGTACTTC.

The rearrangement joins TRBV11-2 to TRBJ2-2; a weak D match, TRBD2 (7 bases). The germline gives CDR1 SGHAT, CDR2 FQNNGV. V dropped 2 bases and J dropped 4 bases, with 14 bases sitting between them. This CDR3 is built from 16 residues. For the CDR3, the DNA is TGTGCCAGCAGCTTATTTGTGGGGGGGCTCACCGGGGAGCTGTTTTTT. Its protein product is CASSLFVGGLTGELFF.

The rearrangement joins TRBV18 to TRBJ1-6; 8 bases fit TRBD1. Germline CDR1 KGHSH, CDR2 LQKENI. CDR3 length: 15 amino acids. The V gene end was trimmed by 3 bases and the J gene end by 11 bases; junction bases not matched to a gene: 9. CDR3 protein: CASSPEQGGHPPLHF. CDR3 DNA sequence: TGTGCCAGCTCACCGGAACAGGGGGGTCATCCACCCCTCCACTTT. Looking up the rest from reference TRBV18 and TRBJ1-6 gives the full variable domain: NAGVMQNPRHLVRRRGQEARLRCSPMKGHSHVYWYRQLPEEGLKFMVYLQKENIIDESGMPKERFSAEFPKEGPSILRIQQVVRGDSAAYFCASSPEQGGHPPLHFGNGTRLTVT.

J is TRBJ1-1 and V is TRBV7-2, with 8 bases fitting TRBD1. The CDR3 loop spans 15 amino acids. CDR1 is SGHTA and CDR2 is FQGNSA in the germline V gene. The junction had 11 bases not matched to a gene; V was cut back by 6 bases and J by 5 bases. CDR3 loop: CASRTTGVPGTEAFF. The CDR3 DNA sequence: TGTGCCAGCAGGACGACAGGGGTCCCGGGGACTGAAGCTTTCTTT. Based on the CDR3 plus reference TRBV7-2 and TRBJ1-1, the full variable domain is GAGVSQSPSNKVTEKGKDVELRCDPISGHTALYWYRQSLGQGLEFLIYFQGNSAPDKSGLPSDRFSAERTGGSVSTLTIQRTQQEDSAVYLCASRTTGVPGTEAFFGQGTRLTVV.

V usage is TRBV6-1 and J usage is TRBJ2-7, with 7 bases fitting TRBD1. Germline CDR1 reads MNHNS; CDR2 reads SASEGT. Trimming removed 8 bases from V and 0 bases from J; junction bases left unmatched: 4. The CDR3 extends over 13 amino acids. The DNA of the CDR3 is TGTGCCAGCGGACAGGCCCCCTCCTACGAGCAGTACTTC. Protein product: CASGQAPSYEQYF.

The chain combines TRBV6-5 with TRBJ1-2; no reliable D call. Germline V gene data show CDR1 as MNHEY and CDR2 as SVGAGI. Trimming shortened V by 2 bases and J by 5 bases, and 9 bases separated the two germline ends. The CDR3 length is 13 residues. CDR3 in amino acids: CASSYVADYGYTF. As DNA, the CDR3 is TGTGCCAGCAGTTACGTGGCAGATTATGGCTACACCTTC.

The gene calls are TRBV2 and TRBJ1-6, with unresolved D. The CDR3 consists of 14 residues. Trimming pared 2 bases from V and 10 bases from J, leaving 12 bases between. Germline V gene lookup returns CDR1 SNHLY and CDR2 FYNNEI. The CDR3 DNA sequence: TGTGCCAGCAGTGAATATACGGGGAGATCACCCCTCCACTTT. This encodes CASSEYTGRSPLHF. Complete variable domain (other parts from reference TRBV2 and TRBJ1-6): EPEVTQTPSHQVTQMGQEVILRCVPISNHLYFYWYRQILGQKVEFLVSFYNNEISEKSEIFDDQFSVERPDGSNFTLKIRSTKLEDSAMYFCASSEYTGRSPLHFGNGTRLTVT.

V is TRBV2 and J is TRBJ2-1; possible D gene TRBD2, 7 bases. V was pared by 3 bases and J by 7 bases, with 13 bases between. The CDR3 extends over 14 amino acids. Germline CDR1 reads SNHLY; CDR2 reads FYNNEI. Written as DNA, the CDR3 is TGTGCCAGCAGTGAGGGGGGGCCAGGGAATGAGCAGTTCTTC. It translates to CASSEGGPGNEQFF.

The V call is TRBV4-1, the J call TRBJ1-3; D possibly corresponds to TRBD1 (6 bases). Germline CDR1 reads MGHRA; CDR2 reads YSYEKL. V was clipped by 5 bases and J by 2 bases, with 31 bases between them. The CDR3 is 21 amino acids. CDR3: CASSARQTSTGLYTPGNTIYF. Here the CDR3 DNA reads TGCGCCAGCAGCGCTAGACAGACCAGTACAGGGCTGTATACTCCTGGAAACACCATATATTTT.

The gene calls are TRBV9 and TRBJ1-2, with 9 bases identical to TRBD1. The CDR3 length is 14 residues. Germline CDR1 is SGDLS and CDR2 is YYNGEE. V was pared by 2 bases and J by 7 bases, with 6 bases of the junction left unmatched. The CDR3 spells CASSVRGQGRGYTF. The CDR3 bases are TGTGCCAGCAGCGTGAGGGGACAGGGTCGTGGCTACACCTTC.

The chain links TRBV6-5 to TRBJ2-1, with D possibly TRBD2 on 6 matching bases. Deletions cut 5 bases from V and 7 bases from J, with 15 bases between. CDR3 length: 14 residues. Per the germline V gene, CDR1 is MNHEY and CDR2 is SVGAGI. CDR3 region: CASSPGTGENEQFF. The CDR3 DNA sequence: TGTGCCAGCAGTCCCGGGACTGGCGAGAATGAGCAGTTCTTC.